The 29 T cell receptor beta chains in this list originate from one sample, sequenced in a study of T cells in Graves' hyperthyroidism and ophthalmopathy. Researchers amplified the TCR beta CDR3 regions from RNA transcripts. The HTBI primer set drove a first-round RT-PCR of the TCR CDR3. TCRdb re-called the multiplex PCR reads through MiXCR, storing one row per CDR3 protein. In the table there are some 150,000 distinct CDR3 sequences, more than 20% of which are singletons. The material sequenced was blood. Source of these receptors: a woman between 45 and 60 years old with Graves' hyperthyroidism that later progressed to Graves' ophthalmopathy.

The chain employs TRBV6-1 and TRBJ1-5; no clear D. Germline lookup yields CDR1 MNHNS and CDR2 SASEGT. The length of the CDR3 is 16 residues. V lost 0 bases and J 6 bases, leaving 15 bases between the germline ends. The CDR3 spells CASSEASSGRSQPQHF. The CDR3 coding sequence is TGTGCCAGCAGTGAAGCTTCCTCGGGGAGAAGTCAGCCCCAGCATTTT.

The chain carries TRBV6-1 and TRBJ2-3, with TRBD2 matching 8 bases. Germline V gene data show CDR1 as MNHNS and CDR2 as SASEGT. V gave up 4 bases and J gave up 0 bases; unmatched junction bases: 3. CDR3 size: 15 residues. The CDR3 here is CASSVRGASTDTQYF. The CDR3 region has the DNA TGTGCCAGCAGTGTGCGGGGGGCAAGCACAGATACGCAGTATTTT.

J is TRBJ1-2 and V is TRBV5-1, with D unclear. The CDR3 loop spans 12 amino acids. V was clipped by 4 bases and J by 8 bases, with 12 bases between them. Germline V gene lookup returns CDR1 SGHRS and CDR2 YFSETQ. The CDR3 sequence is CASSVAGDGYTF. CDR3 coding DNA: TGCGCCAGCAGCGTTGCTGGAGACGGCTACACCTTC.

This clonotype was counted once. The chain combines TRBV11-2 with TRBJ2-1, with TRBD2 matching 11 bases. Trimming at V came to 5 bases and at J to 9 bases, leaving 9 bases not matched to a gene. The germline V gene has CDR1 SGHAT and CDR2 FQNNGV. The CDR3 sequence is 15 residues long. The CDR3 DNA reads TGTGCCAGCAGCAAAACTAGCGGGAGTCAGGGTGAGCAGTTCTTC. Its translation is CASSKTSGSQGEQFF. The variable domain in full, with the rest retrieved from reference TRBV11-2 and TRBJ2-1, is EAGVAQSPRYKIIEKRQSVAFWCNPISGHATLYWYQQILGQGPKLLIQFQNNGVVDDSQLPKDRFSAERLKGVDSTLKIQPAKLEDSAVYLCASSKTSGSQGEQFFGPGTRLTVL.

This clonotype was seen at least ten times. The V and J genes are TRBV7-9 and TRBJ2-7, with D possibly called TRBD1 or TRBD2 (6 bases each). Trimming took 5 bases from V and 0 from J, leaving 14 bases between them. CDR1 and CDR2 from the germline V gene are SEHNR and FQNEAQ (reference sequence). The CDR3 has 15 residues. The CDR3 sequence: CASSRGRASSYEQYF. The CDR3 DNA reads TGTGCCAGCAGCCGGGGGCGGGCGAGCTCCTACGAGCAGTACTTC.

This clonotype appeared a few times. V and J are TRBV15 and TRBJ1-5; 8 bases are a match to TRBD1. The germline CDR1 and CDR2 sequences are LNHNV and YYDKDF (reference sequence). V was clipped by 4 bases and J by 2 bases; unmatched bases: 4. The CDR3 loop spans 15 amino acids. As DNA, the CDR3 is TGTGCCACCAGCAACGGACAGGGCGGCAATCAGCCCCAGCATTTT. Translation gives CATSNGQGGNQPQHF.

This clonotype was seen many times. V is TRBV6-1 and J is TRBJ2-7, with D tentatively TRBD2 (6 bases). The germline V gene encodes CDR1 MNHNS and CDR2 SASEGT. This CDR3 comprises 15 residues. V was shortened by 5 bases and J by 3 bases, with 17 bases between the two germline ends. For the CDR3, the DNA is TGTGCCAGCAGTTACGGGAGAATAGGGGTCTACGAGCAGTACTTC. This codes for CASSYGRIGVYEQYF.

This clonotype was seen ten or more times. The rearrangement links TRBV2 to TRBJ2-1; the match to TRBD2 covers 10 bases. Germline values: CDR1 SNHLY, CDR2 FYNNEI. CDR3 length: 16 residues. Trimming at V came to 8 bases and at J to 3 bases, leaving 10 bases not matched to a gene. The CDR3 DNA is TGTGCCAGCGCTCCACGGACTAGCGGCCGCTACAATGAGCAGTTCTTC. It codes for CASAPRTSGRYNEQFF.

The chain carries TRBV3-1 and TRBJ1-3; 8 nucleotides line up with TRBD1. Germline CDR1 is LGHDT and CDR2 is YNNKEL (reference sequence). Trimming removed 4 bases from V and 0 bases from J; junction bases left unmatched: 17. The CDR3 covers 20 residues. The CDR3 DNA is TGTGCCAGCAGCCCCCAACGGACAGGGTCTGGCGGAAACTCTGGAAACACCATATATTTT. Its translation: CASSPQRTGSGGNSGNTIYF.

This clonotype was counted at least ten times. The chain uses TRBV5-8 and TRBJ2-3; no firm D call. The CDR3 contains 15 residues. Germline CDR1 SGHTS, CDR2 YDEGEE. The V end lost 4 bases, the J end lost 8 bases, and 20 bases lay between the germline ends. The CDR3 here is CASSPGATHTGTQYF. The CDR3 DNA reads as TGTGCCAGCAGCCCAGGTGCGACACACACGGGTACGCAGTATTTT.

This clonotype was counted many times. The chain uses TRBV6-1 and TRBJ2-3; 9 nucleotides line up with TRBD2. CDR1 and CDR2 from the germline V gene are MNHNS and SASEGT. The V and J ends lost 5 bases and 1 base, in that order; junction bases with no gene match: 4. The CDR3 covers 15 residues. CDR3 DNA sequence: TGTGCCAGCAGTCCTAGCGGGAAGGGCACAGATACGCAGTATTTT. Translating it yields CASSPSGKGTDTQYF.

This clonotype was picked up many times. The chain couples TRBV19 to TRBJ1-6; D ambiguous. The CDR3 extends over 15 amino acids. The ends were cut back, 3 bases at V and 1 base at J, with 7 bases in the middle. Germline CDR1 is LNHDA and CDR2 is SQIVND (reference sequence). The CDR3 DNA reads TGTGCCAGTAGTATCGTGGGATCCTATAATTCACCCCTCCACTTT. Encoded protein: CASSIVGSYNSPLHF.

This clonotype was seen repeatedly, ten times or more. The chain links TRBV5-1 to TRBJ2-2; no definite D call. The CDR3 extends over 15 amino acids. The ends were cut back, 2 bases at V and 0 bases at J, with 8 bases in the middle. Looked up from germline, CDR1 is SGHRS and CDR2 is YFSETQ. The DNA for the CDR3 is TGCGCCAGCAGCTTAGACCAGGCGAACACCGGGGAGCTGTTTTTT. Its translation is CASSLDQANTGELFF.

This clonotype was counted ten times or more. The chain links TRBV5-1 to TRBJ1-3; possible D gene TRBD1, 5 bases. The germline V gene encodes CDR1 SGHRS and CDR2 YFSETQ. This CDR3 has 14 amino acids. Trimming left V 6 bases short and J 0 bases short, with 10 bases between. The CDR3 region is CASKTDSSGNTIYF. In DNA form, the CDR3 reads TGCGCCAGCAAGACAGACAGCTCTGGAAACACCATATATTTT.

This clonotype was seen many times. The chain employs TRBV28 and TRBJ2-7; 7 bases fit TRBD2. The germline CDR1 and CDR2 sequences are MDHEN and SYDVKM. J lost 3 bases, V lost 8 bases, and 10 bases had no gene match. The CDR3 length is 14 residues. CDR3 bases: TGTGCCAGCCAGGCCCCGGGACTAAACTACGAGCAGTACTTC. This gives the protein CASQAPGLNYEQYF.

In its sample, this clonotype was seen once. The CDR3 loop reads CASSYSGRGLYCNQPQHF. DNA of the CDR3: TGTGCCAGCAGTTACTCGGGCAGGGGGCTATATTGCAATCAGCCCCAGCATTTT. The V gene is TRBV6-7, the J gene TRBJ1-5, with 8 bases matching TRBD1. TRBV6-7 is reported as an ORF; its role is uncertain. Trimming took 0 bases from V and 2 from J; bases not matched to a gene: 9. The CDR3 contains 18 residues.

This clonotype was observed a single time. The chain uses TRBV7-6 and TRBJ2-1; D is uncertain. This CDR3 region has 15 residues. V lost 4 bases and J lost 4, with 14 bases in between. Germline lookup yields CDR1 SGHVS and CDR2 FNYEAQ. DNA for the CDR3: TGTGCCAGCAGCTACCTAGAGTCCCAGTACAATGAGCAGTTCTTC. It is translated as CASSYLESQYNEQFF. Based on the CDR3 plus reference TRBV7-6 and TRBJ2-1, the full variable domain is GAGVSQSPRYKVTKRGQDVALRCDPISGHVSLYWYRQALGQGPEFLTYFNYEAQQDKSGLPNDRFSAERPEGSISTLTIQRTEQRDSAMYRCASSYLESQYNEQFFGPGTRLTVL.

This clonotype occurred a few times. This rearrangement joins TRBV5-4 to TRBJ2-1, with 10 bases identical to TRBD2. V shed 3 bases, J shed 6 bases, and the junction held 3 bases outside the gene matches. CDR1 SGHNT and CDR2 YYREEE come from the germline V gene (reference sequence). The CDR3 runs 14 residues. The CDR3 region has the DNA TGTGCCAGCAGCTCTCCTAGCGGGAGCAATGAGCAGTTCTTC. This gives the protein CASSSPSGSNEQFF. Full variable domain (missing parts from reference TRBV5-4 and TRBJ2-1): ETGVTQSPTHLIKTRGQQVTLRCSSQSGHNTVSWYQQALGQGPQFIFQYYREEENGRGNFPPRFSGLQFPNYSSELNVNALELDDSALYLCASSSPSGSNEQFFGPGTRLTVL.

This clonotype was seen more than once but under ten times. Germline and junction disagree at one end, which may indicate a read error. The V and J genes are TRBV18 and TRBJ1-4; D remains unclear. This CDR3 is 15 amino acids long. From germline, CDR1 is KGHSH and CDR2 LQKENI. In DNA form, the CDR3 reads TGTGCCAGCACACCTTCGCTCGCTGCTAATGAAAAACTGTTTTTT. This gives the protein CASTPSLAANEKLFF.

This clonotype was picked up many times. This rearrangement joins TRBV6-1 to TRBJ1-2, with 8 nucleotides matching TRBD1. Per the germline V gene, CDR1 is MNHNS and CDR2 is SASEGT. The CDR3 is 14 residues long. The trim removed 6 bases at V and 4 bases at J, leaving 7 bases unmatched. As DNA, the CDR3 is TGTGCCAGCAGACCCGGACAGGGCGGCTATGGCTACACCTTC. Translation: CASRPGQGGYGYTF.

The rearrangement joins TRBV20-1 to TRBJ1-5; D not resolved. The CDR3 has 13 residues. The germline CDR1 and CDR2 sequences are DFQATT and SNEGSKA (reference sequence). The V end was cut by 3 bases, the J end by 6 bases, with 12 bases between. CDR3 nucleotide sequence: TGCAGTGCTAGGGTCGGAGTGGGTCAGCCCCAGCATTTT. It encodes CSARVGVGQPQHF.

This clonotype appeared many times. CDR3 nucleotides: TGTGCCAGCAGTTTAGGTCTAGCCCTAGAGACCCAGTACTTC. It codes for CASSLGLALETQYF. This sequence joins TRBV12-3 or TRBV12-4 and TRBJ2-5; maybe TRBD2 (5 bases). With 1 base removed from V and 4 bases from J, the gap between germline ends came to 10 bases. The CDR3 is 14 residues long.

This clonotype was counted ten times or more. The chain has TRBV18 and TRBJ2-7; the D gene could be TRBD1 or TRBD2 (5 bases each). V was trimmed by 8 bases and J by 1 base, leaving 9 bases between them. The CDR3 is 12 residues long. CDR1 is KGHSH, CDR2 LQKENI, per germline. The CDR3 reads CASAGSSYEQYF. CDR3 DNA: TGTGCCAGCGCAGGGAGTTCCTACGAGCAGTACTTC.

This clonotype was observed at least ten times. This chain links TRBV6-2 or TRBV6-3 with TRBJ1-1, with TRBD1 as a possible D gene (6 bases). With 5 bases removed from V and 0 bases from J, the gap between germline ends came to 19 bases. Per the germline V gene, CDR1 is MNHEY and CDR2 is SVGEGT. This CDR3 spans 17 amino acids. This CDR3 is CASSRAGAQGMNTEAFF. The CDR3 coding sequence is TGTGCCAGCAGTAGAGCAGGGGCGCAGGGAATGAACACTGAAGCTTTCTTT.

There are a few counts of this clonotype. The chain has TRBV7-9 and TRBJ2-3; 8 nucleotides align to TRBD2. The CDR3 is 16 residues long. CDR1 is SEHNR and CDR2 is FQNEAQ in the germline V gene (reference sequence). Unmatched junction bases numbered 15, after V lost 8 bases and J lost 5 bases. This CDR3 is CASEQRPAGVGDTQYF. In DNA, the CDR3 is TGTGCCAGCGAGCAGCGCCCAGCGGGAGTGGGAGATACGCAGTATTTT.

This clonotype was seen only a few times. This chain uses TRBV5-6 with TRBJ2-1; D might be TRBD2 (5 bases). Germline lookup yields CDR1 SGHDT and CDR2 YYEEEE. V was cut by 4 bases and J by 0 bases, with 14 bases left in between. There are 16 residues in the CDR3. This chain's CDR3 is CASSRGSQGSYNEQFF. The CDR3 region has the DNA TGTGCCAGCAGCCGCGGGTCGCAAGGCTCCTACAATGAGCAGTTCTTC.

The V gene is TRBV28, the J gene TRBJ2-7; D ambiguous. Per germline, CDR1 MDHEN and CDR2 SYDVKM. This CDR3 has 16 residues. V was shortened by 3 bases and J by 6 bases, with 21 bases between the two germline ends. The CDR3 DNA follows: TGTGCCAGCAGTTTTTCCGGTACAAGCGTGAGGAGCGAGCAGTACTTC. It codes for CASSFSGTSVRSEQYF.

The rearrangement joins TRBV30 to TRBJ1-1; D gene unclear. CDR1 is GTSNPN and CDR2 is SVGIG in the germline V gene (reference sequence). The V end was cut by 2 bases, the J end by 0 bases, with 13 bases between. CDR3 length equals 15 residues. The CDR3 region has the DNA TGTGCCTGGAGTTTACCGACCTACATGAACACTGAAGCTTTCTTT. Amino acids: CAWSLPTYMNTEAFF.

Many counts were recorded for this clonotype. This chain links TRBV2 with TRBJ2-1; 14 bases agree with TRBD2. Germline loops: CDR1 SNHLY, CDR2 FYNNEI. There are 14 residues in the CDR3. V lost 7 bases to trimming and J lost 10 bases; unmatched junction nucleotides: 6. In nucleotides, the CDR3 is TGTGCCAGCACGGGACTAGCGGGAGCGGGGGAGCAGTTCTTC. This codes for CASTGLAGAGEQFF.